The next 28 T cell receptor beta chains were all read from a single sample in a study of T cell repertoires in cytomegalovirus infection. Antigens of these TCRs are unknown. TCRdb re-called the reads with MiXCR, one entry per CDR3 protein. The profile shows 650,000 to 900,000 distinct CDR3 sequences, 30% to 35% of them singletons. The source was cultured CD8+ T cells from PBMCs, collected from culture after CMV antigen stimulation. All receptors come from a human donor in good health (CMV status not recorded). Some clones in this sample may be carry-over from other donors' samples.

CDR3 region: CASSYNGPQYNEQFF. CDR3 in DNA: TGTGCCAGCAGTTACAATGGGCCACAATACAATGAGCAGTTCTTC. This sequence joins TRBV6-2 or TRBV6-3 and TRBJ2-1, with D hard to call. Trimming removed 2 bases at V and 4 bases at J, with 12 bases between. Germline V gives CDR1 MNHEY, CDR2 SVGEGT. The CDR3 totals 15 residues.

This clonotype occurred a few times. The V and J genes are TRBV7-9 and TRBJ2-7, with D maybe TRBD1 (6 bases). From germline, CDR1 is SEHNR and CDR2 FQNEAQ (reference sequence). Trimming removed 7 bases at V and 2 bases at J, with 9 bases between. CDR3 size: 12 residues. The CDR3 protein is CASTQGTYEQYF. The CDR3 DNA follows: TGTGCCAGCACCCAGGGGACCTACGAGCAGTACTTC.

In DNA, the CDR3 is TGTGCCAGCAGCCCCTTTATTGGGGATGAGCAGTTCTTC. Translation: CASSPFIGDEQFF. The chain is built from TRBV7-3 and TRBJ2-1; no clear D. V was shortened by 5 bases and J by 8 bases, with 13 bases between the two germline ends. Germline V gene data show CDR1 as SGHTA and CDR2 as FQGTGA. This CDR3 contains 13 residues.

The rearrangement joins TRBV5-6 to TRBJ2-1; 9 bases align to TRBD2. V lost 6 bases to trimming and J lost 10 bases; unmatched junction nucleotides: 5. CDR1 is SGHDT and CDR2 is YYEEEE in the germline V gene. The CDR3 is 12 amino acids. The CDR3 loop reads CASTSGGLEQFF. In nucleotides, the CDR3 is TGTGCCAGCACGAGCGGGGGGCTAGAGCAGTTCTTC. Variable domain in full (rest from reference TRBV5-6 and TRBJ2-1): DAGVTQSPTHLIKTRGQQVTLRCSPKSGHDTVSWYQQALGQGPQFIFQYYEEEERQRGNFPDRFSGHQFPNYSSELNVNALLLGDSALYLCASTSGGLEQFFGPGTRLTVL.

V and J are TRBV12-3 or TRBV12-4 and TRBJ2-7; weak D call: TRBD2 (6 bases). The CDR3 sequence is 15 residues long. V was trimmed by 4 bases and J by 3 bases, leaving 16 bases between them. The CDR3 sequence is CASSSPGLIDYEQYF. CDR3 in DNA: TGTGCCAGCAGTTCGCCGGGACTCATAGACTACGAGCAGTACTTC.

CDR3 in amino acids: CASSQGSVTTGELFF. Here the CDR3 DNA reads TGCGCCAGCAGCCAGGGGAGCGTCACCACCGGGGAGCTGTTTTTT. The V call is TRBV4-3, the J call TRBJ2-2, with a possible D match to TRBD2 (5 bases). V lost 3 bases and J lost 4, with 12 bases in between. Per germline, CDR1 LGHNA and CDR2 YSLEER. This CDR3 is 15 amino acids long.

This rearrangement joins TRBV6-2 or TRBV6-3 to TRBJ2-7, with D perhaps TRBD1 (5 bases). The germline V gene has CDR1 MNHEY and CDR2 SVGEGT. This CDR3 spans 13 amino acids. Deletions cut 6 bases from V and 6 bases from J, with 15 bases between. CDR3 sequence (DNA): TGTGCCAGCAGCCACCAGACAGAGACCGAGCAGTACGTC. This gives the protein CASSHQTETEQYV.

This clonotype was recorded only once. The chain joins TRBV4-1 to TRBJ1-4; maybe TRBD1 (5 bases). Germline lookup yields CDR1 MGHRA and CDR2 YSYEKL. The CDR3 consists of 12 residues. The ends were cut back, 0 bases at V and 11 bases at J, with 7 bases in the middle. The CDR3 reads CASSQEGDKLFF. CDR3 nucleotide sequence: TGCGCCAGCAGCCAAGAAGGGGACAAACTGTTTTTT.

The sample holds many counts of this clonotype. This sequence joins TRBV7-2 and TRBJ2-5; D is ambiguous. CDR1 is SGHTA and CDR2 is FQGNSA in the germline V gene. The CDR3 contains 13 residues. The germline V and J ends were trimmed by 5 bases and 4 bases, with 11 bases remaining between them. This chain's CDR3 is CASSSTPAETQYF. The CDR3 coding sequence is TGTGCCAGCAGCAGCACACCTGCAGAGACCCAGTACTTC.

The rearrangement joins TRBV4-1 to TRBJ2-5, with 11 bases matching TRBD2. Germline CDR1 MGHRA, CDR2 YSYEKL. CDR3 length equals 15 residues. Losses at the gene ends were 8 bases for V and 3 bases for J; bases not matched to a gene: 8. This chain's CDR3 is CASRFSGGGEETQYF. In nucleotides, the CDR3 is TGCGCCAGCCGTTTTAGCGGGGGGGGAGAAGAGACCCAGTACTTC.

V is TRBV7-9 and J is TRBJ2-7, with 10 bases matching TRBD1. CDR3 length: 15 amino acids. Looked up from germline, CDR1 is SEHNR and CDR2 is FQNEAQ (reference sequence). J lost 4 bases, V lost 3 bases, and 6 bases had no gene match. The CDR3 nucleotides read TGTGCCAGCAGCTTTGCCTCGGGACAGGGGTACGAGCAGTACTTC. Translation: CASSFASGQGYEQYF.

The table lists this clonotype with many counts. The rearrangement uses TRBV4-2 and TRBJ2-5, with TRBD2 as a possible D gene (7 bases). V shed 0 bases and J shed 5 bases, with 16 bases lying between them. This CDR3 comprises 16 residues. The V gene's germline CDR1 is LGHNA and CDR2 YNFKEQ. The DNA for the CDR3 is TGTGCCAGCAGCCAAGATGACGGGGGGCTTGGGGAGACCCAGTACTTC. This sequence encodes CASSQDDGGLGETQYF.

V usage is TRBV29-1 and J usage is TRBJ2-1, with D maybe TRBD2 (7 bases). The CDR3 extends over 14 amino acids. The V gene lost 4 bases and the J gene lost 9 bases, with 19 bases spanning the gap. The V gene's germline CDR1 is SQVTM and CDR2 ANQGSEA. The CDR3 nucleotides read TGCAGCGTTGGGGAGGGGGGGGGCAAATTTGAGCAGTTCTTC. Translation: CSVGEGGGKFEQFF.

This clonotype came up a few times. The gene calls are TRBV10-3 and TRBJ1-1, with 10 bases identical to TRBD1. CDR1 ENHRY and CDR2 SYGVKD come from the germline V gene. The V segment lost 7 bases and the J segment 0 bases; nucleotides outside the gene matches: 8. The CDR3 contains 16 residues. CDR3 coding DNA: TGTGCCATCACAGTCGGGGACAGGGGATTGAACACTGAAGCTTTCTTT. Translation: CAITVGDRGLNTEAFF.

This clonotype was detected many times. The V and J genes are TRBV7-6 and TRBJ2-1, with 9 bases lining up with TRBD2. With 1 base clipped from V and 2 bases from J, the junction kept 6 bases outside the gene matches. CDR3 length equals 17 residues. Germline CDR1 is SGHVS and CDR2 is FNYEAQ. CDR3 sequence reads: CASSLGLAGNTYNEQFF. The CDR3 DNA sequence: TGTGCCAGCAGCTTAGGGCTAGCGGGGAACACCTACAATGAGCAGTTCTTC.

The chain combines TRBV7-3 with TRBJ2-1; possibly TRBD2 for D (7 bases). CDR3 length: 14 amino acids. The V gene's germline CDR1 is SGHTA and CDR2 FQGTGA. The CDR3 loop is CVTMGGGGFDEQFF. DNA of the CDR3: TGTGTCACCATGGGGGGCGGGGGCTTCGATGAGCAGTTCTTC.

CDR3 in DNA: TGCGCCAGCAGCCAAAACTCTCTCACCTCCTACAATGAGCAGTTCTTC. Translating gives CASSQNSLTSYNEQFF. The chain has TRBV4-3 and TRBJ2-1; D remains ambiguous. The CDR3 extends over 16 amino acids. Germline lookup yields CDR1 LGHNA and CDR2 YSLEER. Between the trimmed V and J ends, which lost 2 bases and 0 bases, there was a span of 11 bases.

This clonotype was counted a few times. The rearrangement uses TRBV9 and TRBJ2-1; 10 nucleotides match TRBD2. CDR1 and CDR2 (germline): SGDLS, YYNGEE. The CDR3 loop spans 16 amino acids. The V gene end was trimmed by 1 base and the J gene end by 7 bases; junction bases not matched to a gene: 8. The CDR3 bases are TGTGCCAGCAGCGTACCTAGCGGGGGCTCGCGGAATGAGCAGTTCTTC. Translating gives CASSVPSGGSRNEQFF.

This clonotype was counted ten times or more. This rearrangement joins TRBV7-2 to TRBJ1-5; D unclear. V gave up 1 base and J gave up 3 bases, with 16 bases separating them. This CDR3 comprises 17 residues. Per germline, CDR1 SGHTA and CDR2 FQGNSA. The CDR3 protein is CASSLVPHVESNQPQHF. CDR3 bases: TGTGCCAGCAGCTTAGTTCCGCATGTGGAATCCAATCAGCCCCAGCATTTT.

The chain has TRBV6-6 and TRBJ1-1; D not certain. The CDR3 consists of 16 residues. Trimming took off 0 bases at V and 1 base at J, with 12 bases between the two ends. Germline V gives CDR1 MNHNY, CDR2 SVGAGI (reference sequence). CDR3 bases: TGTGCCAGCAGTTACTCTCGAATATACGGGAACACTGAAGCTTTCTTT. It encodes CASSYSRIYGNTEAFF.

The chain carries TRBV6-6 and TRBJ1-1; a possible D gene is TRBD1 (6 bases). CDR1 and CDR2 from the germline V gene are MNHNY and SVGAGI (reference sequence). V shed 5 bases and J shed 4 bases, with 11 bases lying between them. This CDR3 comprises 13 residues. For the CDR3, the DNA is TGTGCCAGCAGTGCGGGACAAGCCACTGAAGCTTTCTTT. Its protein is CASSAGQATEAFF.

The V gene is TRBV7-4, the J gene TRBJ1-2; TRBD1 matches 8 bases. Germline V gene lookup returns CDR1 SGHVT and CDR2 SQSDAQ. J was trimmed by 5 bases and V by 6 bases; bases with no gene match: 8. The CDR3 sequence is 14 residues long. CDR3 DNA: TGTGCCAGCAGGGCCCAACAGGGGGGATATGGCTACACCTTC. It specifies CASRAQQGGYGYTF.

The CDR3 sequence is CASSPQGKDYEQYF. The CDR3 nucleotides read TGTGCCAGCAGTCCCCAGGGGAAAGACTACGAGCAGTACTTC. This chain joins TRBV2 and TRBJ2-7; TRBD1 is a possible D gene (6 bases). Trimming took 5 bases from V and 3 from J, leaving 14 bases between them. This CDR3 spans 14 amino acids. From germline, CDR1 is SNHLY and CDR2 FYNNEI.

This clonotype was detected many times. The rearrangement uses TRBV19 and TRBJ1-6; D call uncertain. There are 15 residues in the CDR3. In germline, CDR1 is LNHDA, CDR2 SQIVND (reference sequence). V was clipped by 3 bases and J by 2 bases, with 8 bases between them. CDR3 residues: CASSIRFTYNSPLHF. The CDR3 bases are TGTGCCAGTAGTATTCGGTTTACCTATAATTCACCCCTCCACTTT.

The gene calls are TRBV7-4 and TRBJ1-4; TRBD1 matches 7 bases. Germline loops: CDR1 SGHVT, CDR2 SQSDAQ. The CDR3 is made up of 18 amino acids. V lost 1 base and J lost 7; bases outside the gene matches: 15. CDR3 sequence (DNA): TGTGCCAGCAGCTTAGGCAGTCATTTGAGGGGGCAAGGTGAAAAACTGTTTTTT. Translation gives CASSLGSHLRGQGEKLFF.

The rearrangement links TRBV6-2 or TRBV6-3 to TRBJ1-2, with D hard to call. In germline, CDR1 is MNHEY, CDR2 SVGEGT. This CDR3 has 19 residues. V lost 3 bases and J 3 bases, leaving 26 bases between the germline ends. CDR3: CASSYLEPRPLIGDYGYTF. The CDR3 DNA reads as TGTGCCAGCAGTTATTTGGAGCCGAGGCCTCTGATCGGTGACTATGGCTACACCTTC.

This clonotype was picked up one time. The CDR3 loop reads CASSQDREGTAFF. CDR3 sequence (DNA): TGCGCCAGCAGCCAAGATAGGGAGGGGACCGCTTTCTTT. This chain connects TRBV4-1 to TRBJ1-1, with D possibly TRBD1 on 5 matching bases. The CDR3 contains 13 residues. Germline V CDR1 and CDR2: MGHRA, YSYEKL. Trimming removed 0 bases from V and 11 bases from J, with 13 bases in between.

The J gene is TRBJ1-2, the V gene TRBV20-1, with 9 bases aligning to TRBD1. This CDR3 is 14 amino acids long. Per the germline V gene, CDR1 is DFQATT and CDR2 is SNEGSKA (reference sequence). Losses at the gene ends were 5 bases for V and 2 bases for J; bases not matched to a gene: 6. As DNA, the CDR3 is TGCAGTGCTGGGGGGACAGGGATAAACTATGGCTACACCTTC. It yields the protein CSAGGTGINYGYTF.